These T cell receptor beta chains were read from a single sample in a study of T cells after posttransplantation cyclophosphamide. Measured with immunoSEQ multiplex PCR; TCRdb has only the in-frame clones, and not every one. This sample has fewer than 25,000 clones, with roughly 90% found just once. This sample comprised PBMCs, obtained after an allogeneic stem cell transplant with a calcineurin inhibitor and methotrexate. Every receptor here comes from a female patient aged 45-60 years who received an allogeneic stem cell transplant from an unrelated donor, was CMV-positive, and had chronic GVHD only. Some T cells may originate from the graft donor. Each CDR3 is given with its conserved first and last residue. D genes are given only for firm matches. The size entry is marked missing in some rows and otherwise reads once, few, many or a size class.

CDR3nt,CDR3aa,len,abundance,v_gene,d_gene,j_gene
TGCGCCAGCAGCCCGGGACAGGGCGATTCACCCCTCCACTTT,CASSPGQGDSPLHF,14,-,TRBV5-1,TRBD1,TRBJ1-6
TGTGCCAGCAGTTACCCTCTACTAGCGGCCACGAACACCGGGGAGCTGTTTTTT,CASSYPLLAATNTGELFF,18,-,TRBV28,TRBD2,TRBJ2-2
TGTGCCAGCAGCTTCATAGCGGGAGGGTCCTCCTACGAGCAGTACTTC,CASSFIAGGSSYEQYF,16,-,TRBV7-8,TRBD2,TRBJ2-7
TGCGCCAGCAGCCAAGATCGCATTTACGAGCAGTACTTC,CASSQDRIYEQYF,13,-,TRBV4-1,-,TRBJ2-7
TGTGCCAGCAGGGCGCACAGGGTCCCTGTGAACACTGAAGCTTTCTTT,CASRAHRVPVNTEAFF,16,once,TRBV7-9,-,TRBJ1-1
TGTGCCAGCACAAACCGGGGGTCCGGGGAGCTGTTTTTT,CASTNRGSGELFF,13,once,TRBV27,-,TRBJ2-2
TGCGCCAGTTCGGACAGGGAGAATCAGCCCCAGCATTTT,CASSDRENQPQHF,13,-,TRBV10-2,TRBD1,TRBJ1-5
TGTGCCAGTAGTATATCTCCTGAGCAGCCCCAGCATTTT,CASSISPEQPQHF,13,-,TRBV19,-,TRBJ1-5
TGTGCCAGCAGACGCACCGGGACAGGGGGGAGGAAAGAGACCCAGTACTTC,CASRRTGTGGRKETQYF,17,-,TRBV28,TRBD1,TRBJ2-5
TGTGCCAGCAGTGTCGAGCTGGACAAGGGAGAAAAACTGTTTTTT,CASSVELDKGEKLFF,15,-,TRBV6-4,-,TRBJ1-4
TGTGCCAGCTCACCTACCCTAGCGGGAGGGAGGAATGAGCAGTTCTTC,CASSPTLAGGRNEQFF,16,-,TRBV18,TRBD2,TRBJ2-1
TGTGCCAGCAGTGGACAGGGCGGTCCTTTGGGCAATCAGCCCCAGCATTTT,CASSGQGGPLGNQPQHF,17,-,TRBV2,TRBD1,TRBJ1-5
TGTGCCAGTAGTATTGGAACTAGCGGGAGCAACGAGCAGTACTTC,CASSIGTSGSNEQYF,15,-,TRBV19,TRBD2,TRBJ2-7
TGCAGCGTTCGCGATGAAAACACCGGGGAGCTGTTTTTT,CSVRDENTGELFF,13,-,TRBV29-1,-,TRBJ2-2
TGTGCCAGCAGCGAACGGACAGGGGGTCCGAAGAAGTACTTC,CASSERTGGPKKYF,14,-,TRBV9,TRBD1,TRBJ2-7
TGTGCCAGCAGCGTAGGTCCCAGCGGTAGCCCGAACACCGGGGAGCTGTTTTTT,CASSVGPSGSPNTGELFF,18,-,TRBV9,-,TRBJ2-2
TGTGCCAGCAAAAAAGGGAGAACCGCAGATACGCAGTATTTT,CASKKGRTADTQYF,14,-,TRBV9,-,TRBJ2-3
TGTGCCAGCAGTTTATCATCGAGAGGGTGGCAGTTCTTC,CASSLSSRGWQFF,13,once,TRBV6-5,-,TRBJ2-1
TGTGCCAGCAGCCTGGAGACGGGTGAAACCTACGAGCAGTACTTC,CASSLETGETYEQYF,15,-,TRBV11-3,-,TRBJ2-7
TGCAGCGTTCTAGGGACTAGCGGGAACGAGCAGTACTTC,CSVLGTSGNEQYF,13,-,TRBV29-1,TRBD2,TRBJ2-7
TGTGCCAGCAGTTTAAACAGGGCCACCTACAATGAGCAGTTCTTC,CASSLNRATYNEQFF,15,-,TRBV27,-,TRBJ2-1
TGTGCCAGCAGCTTTGGGGAGGGCCGGGATGAGCAGTTCTTC,CASSFGEGRDEQFF,14,-,TRBV7-9,TRBD2,TRBJ2-1
TGTGCCAGCAGAACCCAGGGAGGTACTGAAGCTTTCTTT,CASRTQGGTEAFF,13,-,TRBV6-1,-,TRBJ1-1
TGTGCCAGCTTCCTCTCTAGCGGGGGGAGGAACCAAGAGACCCAGTACTTC,CASFLSSGGRNQETQYF,17,-,TRBV28,TRBD2,TRBJ2-5
TGTGCCAGCAGCTTGGGGGGGGACGGCTATGGCTACACCTTC,CASSLGGDGYGYTF,14,-,TRBV7-9,-,TRBJ1-2
TGTGCCAGCAGTTACTCGAGCGGGAGCTCCTACAATGAGCAGTTCTTC,CASSYSSGSSYNEQFF,16,once,TRBV6-6,TRBD2,TRBJ2-1
TGTGCCAGCAGCTTGGAGGGACTAGCGGTCCAAGAGACCCAGTACTTC,CASSLEGLAVQETQYF,16,-,TRBV5-4,TRBD2,TRBJ2-5
TGTGCCAGCAGGAGAGGGACTAGGCGGGGCAATGAGCAGTTCTTC,CASRRGTRRGNEQFF,15,-,TRBV27,TRBD2,TRBJ2-1
TGTGCCAGCACGGTAGGCAGGGTCCAAGAGACCCAGTACTTC,CASTVGRVQETQYF,14,-,TRBV2,-,TRBJ2-5
TGTGCCAGCAGTTTCGCGGGGTCCCCCCTGAACACTGAAGCTTTCTTT,CASSFAGSPLNTEAFF,16,-,TRBV27,-,TRBJ1-1
TGTGCCACCAGCAGAGATTTTGACAGGGCGACAGATACGCAGTATTTT,CATSRDFDRATDTQYF,16,-,TRBV15,TRBD1,TRBJ2-3
TGTGCCAGTAGCACGAGGACTAGCGGGAGTTTAGGGATTGAGCAGTTCTTC,CASSTRTSGSLGIEQFF,17,-,TRBV19,TRBD2,TRBJ2-1
TGTGCCAGCAGTGAGGTTATAATGGACTCAGATACGCAGTATTTT,CASSEVIMDSDTQYF,15,-,TRBV6-4,-,TRBJ2-3
TGTGCCAGCAGCCAAGAATTAGCCGGGGAGCTGTTTTTT,CASSQELAGELFF,13,-,TRBV4-2,-,TRBJ2-2
TGTGCCAGCAAAGGCAGGAATCAGCCCCAGCATTTT,CASKGRNQPQHF,12,-,TRBV28,-,TRBJ1-5
TGTGCCAGCAGCTTAGGGGACTTTTTCCCCTACGAGCAGTACTTC,CASSLGDFFPYEQYF,15,-,TRBV11-2,-,TRBJ2-7
TGTGCCAGTGGGGATGCGGGGGGAGGGGAAGAGACCCAGTACTTC,CASGDAGGGEETQYF,15,-,TRBV2,TRBD2,TRBJ2-5
TGTGCCAGCAGCCGGGGAATGAACACTGAAGCTTTCTTT,CASSRGMNTEAFF,13,-,TRBV7-2,-,TRBJ1-1
TGTGCCAGCAGCTTAGCGGGGCGGGAGTCCGAGCAGTACTTC,CASSLAGRESEQYF,14,once,TRBV7-8,TRBD2,TRBJ2-7
TGCGCCAGCAGCCCAACATGGTACGAGCAGTACTTC,CASSPTWYEQYF,12,-,TRBV10-2,-,TRBJ2-7
TGTGCCAGCAGCCCAAACAGGTGGGGCGAAAAACTGTTTTTT,CASSPNRWGEKLFF,14,-,TRBV9,-,TRBJ1-4
TGTGCCAGCAGTGGTCGGACAGGGAATCGGCCCCAGCATTTT,CASSGRTGNRPQHF,14,-,TRBV2,TRBD1,TRBJ1-5
TGTGCCAGCAGCTGGTGGGCCAGCTCCTACAATGAGCAGTTCTTC,CASSWWASSYNEQFF,15,-,TRBV5-4,-,TRBJ2-1
TGTGCCATCAGTGACCGGGACAGGGTCACTGAAGCTTTCTTT,CAISDRDRVTEAFF,14,-,TRBV10-3,TRBD1,TRBJ1-1
TGTGCCAGCAGCCCAAAGGGCAGGAGGGCTAGCGGAAGGGATGAGCAGTTCTTC,CASSPKGRRASGRDEQFF,18,once,TRBV9,TRBD2,TRBJ2-1
TGTGCCAGCAGTGAGTCTAGGGGTGGGACTGAAGCTTTCTTT,CASSESRGGTEAFF,14,-,TRBV25-1,-,TRBJ1-1
TGTGCCAGCAGTCCCCTCCCGGGACTCACCGGGGAGCTGTTTTTT,CASSPLPGLTGELFF,15,once,TRBV27,-,TRBJ2-2
TGTGCCAGCAGTTTGATTCCCCCGGGACTAGCGGGAGGGGATGAGCAGTTCTTC,CASSLIPPGLAGGDEQFF,18,-,TRBV28,TRBD2,TRBJ2-1
TGTGCCAGCAGTGAAAATTACAGGGGCTCTGAAGCTTTCTTT,CASSENYRGSEAFF,14,-,TRBV2,TRBD1,TRBJ1-1
TGTGCCAGCAGCTTAGCGGGGGGGCTGGATACGCAGTATTTT,CASSLAGGLDTQYF,14,-,TRBV7-2,-,TRBJ2-3
TGTGCCAGTACGCCAGGGGGGTTTCCATCCATGAACACTGAAGCTTTCTTT,CASTPGGFPSMNTEAFF,17,once,TRBV27,TRBD1,TRBJ1-1
TGTGCCAGCGGCGGGACTAGCGGGGACTACGAGCAGTACTTC,CASGGTSGDYEQYF,14,few,TRBV21-1,-,TRBJ2-7
TGTGCCAGCAGCCCGACCGGGACTTCACTCGAGGAGCAGTTCTTC,CASSPTGTSLEEQFF,15,-,TRBV7-3,-,TRBJ2-1
TGCAGCGTGGGGACAGGGAGTGGTAGGGCAGATACGCAGTATTTT,CSVGTGSGRADTQYF,15,-,TRBV29-1,TRBD1,TRBJ2-3
TGTGCCAGCAGCCCCCGTTTTTTGACAGTTAACACTGAAGCTTTCTTT,CASSPRFLTVNTEAFF,16,-,TRBV9,-,TRBJ1-1
TGTGCCAGCAACCAAATAAGACTAGCGGGAGGGCGCAATGAGCAGTTCTTC,CASNQIRLAGGRNEQFF,17,-,TRBV28,TRBD2,TRBJ2-1
TGTGCCAGCAGCTTGGTCCCCGGCGAGCAGTACTTC,CASSLVPGEQYF,12,-,TRBV5-6,-,TRBJ2-7
TGTGCCACCAAAGTAACAGGGAACTTATCACCCCTCCACTTT,CATKVTGNLSPLHF,14,-,TRBV27,-,TRBJ1-6
TGTGCCATCCCGAAAATTAGCGGGGGGAACACCGGGGAGCTGTTTTTT,CAIPKISGGNTGELFF,16,-,TRBV6-6,TRBD2,TRBJ2-2
TGTGCCAGCAGCTTAGCGGTGGCCGGGGCCAACGTCCTGACTTTC,CASSLAVAGANVLTF,15,-,TRBV7-2,-,TRBJ2-6